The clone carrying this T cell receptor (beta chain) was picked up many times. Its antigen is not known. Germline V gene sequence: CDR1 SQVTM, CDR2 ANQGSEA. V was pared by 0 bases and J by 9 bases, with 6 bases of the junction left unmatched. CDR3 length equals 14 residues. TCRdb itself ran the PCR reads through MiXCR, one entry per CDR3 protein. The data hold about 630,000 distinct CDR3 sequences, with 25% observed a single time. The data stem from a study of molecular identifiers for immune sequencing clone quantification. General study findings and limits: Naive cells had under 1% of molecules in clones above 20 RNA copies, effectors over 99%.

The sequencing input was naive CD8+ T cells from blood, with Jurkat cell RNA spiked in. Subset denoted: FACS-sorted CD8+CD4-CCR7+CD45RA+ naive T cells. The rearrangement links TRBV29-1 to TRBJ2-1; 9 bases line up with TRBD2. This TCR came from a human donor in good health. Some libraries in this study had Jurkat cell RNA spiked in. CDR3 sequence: CSVEEGAGGGEQFF. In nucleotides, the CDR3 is TGCAGCGTTGAAGAGGGAGCGGGGGGCGGTGAGCAGTTCTTC.